This is a list of T cell receptor beta chains from one sample in a study of T cells in Graves' hyperthyroidism and ophthalmopathy. TCRdb processed the multiplex PCR reads anew with MiXCR; each CDR3 protein has one entry. The sample lists hundreds of thousands of distinct CDR3 sequences; 40% to 55% were seen once. Sequencing was done on a sample of peripheral blood or thyroid tissue (not recorded which). Receptors originate from an adult man with Graves' disease, either hyperthyroidism or ophthalmopathy (not recorded which). Each CDR3 is given with its conserved first and last residue. A D gene is named only where the DNA matches it firmly. Size is stated for part of the rows, as once, few or many counts, or as a class when the clone is expanded.

v_call: TRBV25-1; j_call: TRBJ2-5; clone_size: NA; d_call: TRBD2; cdr3_nt: TGTGCCAGCATTCGGACTAGCGGGCAAGAGACCCAGTACTTC; cdr3_aa: CASIRTSGQETQYF
v_call: TRBV29-1; j_call: TRBJ1-1; clone_size: many; d_call: NA; cdr3_nt: TGCAGCGTTGAAGCAGGGGACGGGACTGAAGCTTTCTTT; cdr3_aa: CSVEAGDGTEAFF
v_call: TRBV7-2; j_call: TRBJ1-4; clone_size: once; d_call: NA; cdr3_nt: TGTGCCAGCAGCCAAGGACAATCGGGTGAAAAACTGTTTTTT; cdr3_aa: CASSQGQSGEKLFF
v_call: TRBV12-3/TRBV12-4; j_call: TRBJ1-2; clone_size: few; d_call: TRBD1; cdr3_nt: TGTGCCAGCAGTCACGCGACAGGGTTGGGTCCCTATGGCTACACCTTC; cdr3_aa: CASSHATGLGPYGYTF
v_call: TRBV15; j_call: TRBJ2-7; clone_size: many; d_call: NA; cdr3_nt: TGTGCCACCAGCAATCCGGGAAATTACGAGCAGTACTTC; cdr3_aa: CATSNPGNYEQYF
v_call: TRBV6-1; j_call: TRBJ2-5; clone_size: NA; d_call: NA; cdr3_nt: TGTGCCAGCAGGGGGATAGGGTACCAAGAGACCCAGTACTTC; cdr3_aa: CASRGIGYQETQYF
v_call: TRBV7-8; j_call: TRBJ2-7; clone_size: many; d_call: TRBD1; cdr3_nt: TGTGCCAGCAGGGACAGGTTTAGCTCCTACGAGCAGTACTTC; cdr3_aa: CASRDRFSSYEQYF
v_call: TRBV7-9; j_call: TRBJ1-4; clone_size: NA; d_call: NA; cdr3_nt: TGTGCCAGCAGCTTAGTTAATGTGCACGGTAATGAAAAACTGTTTTTT; cdr3_aa: CASSLVNVHGNEKLFF
v_call: TRBV12-3/TRBV12-4; j_call: TRBJ1-5; clone_size: many; d_call: NA; cdr3_nt: TGCGCCAGCAGCCACGGACGTGATCAGCCCCAGCATTTT; cdr3_aa: CASSHGRDQPQHF
v_call: TRBV2; j_call: TRBJ2-7; clone_size: many; d_call: NA; cdr3_nt: TGTGCCAGCAGTGTTCACGGCTCCTACGAGCAGTACTTC; cdr3_aa: CASSVHGSYEQYF
v_call: TRBV12-3/TRBV12-4; j_call: TRBJ1-2; clone_size: few; d_call: NA; cdr3_nt: TGTGCCAGCAGTTACGGGAACTCTAACTATGGCTACACCTTC; cdr3_aa: CASSYGNSNYGYTF
v_call: TRBV12-5; j_call: TRBJ1-2; clone_size: NA; d_call: NA; cdr3_nt: TGTGCTAGTGGTTTGGACAGGGTTCACTATGGCTACACCTTC; cdr3_aa: CASGLDRVHYGYTF
v_call: TRBV12-3/TRBV12-4; j_call: TRBJ2-7; clone_size: NA; d_call: TRBD2; cdr3_nt: TGTGCCAGCAGTGTAAGCGGGAGTGAGTACGAGCAGTACTTC; cdr3_aa: CASSVSGSEYEQYF
v_call: TRBV7-6; j_call: TRBJ1-3; clone_size: NA; d_call: NA; cdr3_nt: TGTGCCAGCAGCTTTCAGGGGATCTTAGACACCATATATTTT; cdr3_aa: CASSFQGILDTIYF
v_call: TRBV15; j_call: TRBJ1-2; clone_size: NA; d_call: NA; cdr3_nt: TGTGCCACCAGCAGAGATGGGCAGGGGACTACGGGCTACACCTTC; cdr3_aa: CATSRDGQGTTGYTF
v_call: TRBV9; j_call: TRBJ1-6; clone_size: NA; d_call: NA; cdr3_nt: TGTGCCAGCAGCATTTCGAGCTCTCAGAATTCACCCCTCCACTTT; cdr3_aa: CASSISSSQNSPLHF
v_call: TRBV5-1; j_call: TRBJ1-1; clone_size: many; d_call: NA; cdr3_nt: TGCGCCAGCAGCTTGGTGGGGCTCACTGAAGCTTTCTTT; cdr3_aa: CASSLVGLTEAFF
v_call: TRBV6-1; j_call: TRBJ2-7; clone_size: NA; d_call: NA; cdr3_nt: TGTGCCAGCAGTGGAGGAGGGACAAGCTCCTACGAGCAGTACTTC; cdr3_aa: CASSGGGTSSYEQYF
v_call: TRBV20-1; j_call: TRBJ1-1; clone_size: NA; d_call: NA; cdr3_nt: TGCAGTGCCCGAGGGGTCCGTAAAGCTTTCTTT; cdr3_aa: CSARGVRKAFF
v_call: TRBV6-5; j_call: TRBJ1-2; clone_size: few; d_call: TRBD1; cdr3_nt: TGTGCCAGCAGACAACAGGGGGGTCAACCGAACTATGGCTACACCTTC; cdr3_aa: CASRQQGGQPNYGYTF
v_call: TRBV20-1; j_call: TRBJ1-1; clone_size: NA; d_call: TRBD1; cdr3_nt: TGCAGTGCTAGTGGAGGGACAGGGACGAACACTGAAGCTTTCTTT; cdr3_aa: CSASGGTGTNTEAFF
v_call: TRBV20-1; j_call: TRBJ1-2; clone_size: NA; d_call: NA; cdr3_nt: TGCAGTCCCACTTACTATGGCTACACCTTC; cdr3_aa: CSPTYYGYTF
v_call: TRBV20-1; j_call: TRBJ2-5; clone_size: few; d_call: NA; cdr3_nt: TGCAGTGCTAACCGCCAAGGGGGTGCTCGCCAAGAGACCCAGTACTTC; cdr3_aa: CSANRQGGARQETQYF
v_call: TRBV7-9; j_call: TRBJ1-2; clone_size: NA; d_call: TRBD1; cdr3_nt: TGTGCCAGCAGCCGGGACAGAAGAAGCGATGGCTACACCTTC; cdr3_aa: CASSRDRRSDGYTF
v_call: TRBV9; j_call: TRBJ1-4; clone_size: NA; d_call: NA; cdr3_nt: TGTGCCAGCAGCCACCAGAACAGCGTGGAAAAACTGTTTTTT; cdr3_aa: CASSHQNSVEKLFF
v_call: TRBV29-1; j_call: TRBJ2-7; clone_size: many; d_call: TRBD2; cdr3_nt: TGCAGCGTTGGGGGGACTAGCGGGGCGAACGAGCAGTACTTC; cdr3_aa: CSVGGTSGANEQYF
v_call: TRBV7-8; j_call: TRBJ1-4; clone_size: NA; d_call: NA; cdr3_nt: TGCGCCAGCACCCCCTCCGACCTCTGGGGGGAAAAACTGTTTTTT; cdr3_aa: CASTPSDLWGEKLFF
v_call: TRBV9; j_call: TRBJ2-2; clone_size: few; d_call: NA; cdr3_nt: TGTGCCAGCAGCGTAGTAGGAGGGGGCACCGGGGAGCTGTTTTTT; cdr3_aa: CASSVVGGGTGELFF
v_call: TRBV24-1; j_call: TRBJ1-2; clone_size: once; d_call: NA; cdr3_nt: TGTGCCACCAGTGCTTCAACTGGCTATGGCTACACCTTC; cdr3_aa: CATSASTGYGYTF
v_call: TRBV7-2; j_call: TRBJ1-2; clone_size: few; d_call: NA; cdr3_nt: TGTGCCAGCAGTCCCGGGACGGAAGCTAACTATGGCTACACCTTC; cdr3_aa: CASSPGTEANYGYTF
v_call: TRBV29-1; j_call: TRBJ1-1; clone_size: NA; d_call: TRBD1; cdr3_nt: TGCAGTTTGGAGGACAGGGGAAACACTGAAGCTTTCTTT; cdr3_aa: CSLEDRGNTEAFF
v_call: TRBV7-9; j_call: TRBJ1-1; clone_size: many; d_call: NA; cdr3_nt: TGTGCCAGCGCGCGGTCGAGGGAGAACACTGAAGCTTTCTTT; cdr3_aa: CASARSRENTEAFF
v_call: TRBV7-9; j_call: TRBJ1-2; clone_size: few; d_call: NA; cdr3_nt: TGTGCCAGCAGTCAACAGGAGGGAAATGGCTACACCTTC; cdr3_aa: CASSQQEGNGYTF
v_call: TRBV12-3/TRBV12-4; j_call: TRBJ1-2; clone_size: NA; d_call: TRBD1; cdr3_nt: TGTGCCAGCAGTTTGTACAGGGGCAATGGCTACACCTTC; cdr3_aa: CASSLYRGNGYTF
v_call: TRBV2; j_call: TRBJ1-5; clone_size: NA; d_call: NA; cdr3_nt: TGTGCCAGCAGTGAAGCGCGGGGGGGGTTAGGGGGTCAGCCCCAGCATTTT; cdr3_aa: CASSEARGGLGGQPQHF
v_call: TRBV5-4; j_call: TRBJ1-1; clone_size: few; d_call: NA; cdr3_nt: TGTGCCAGCAGCCTCTCGAGGGGACCTGAAGCTTTCTTT; cdr3_aa: CASSLSRGPEAFF
v_call: TRBV24-1; j_call: TRBJ1-2; clone_size: NA; d_call: NA; cdr3_nt: TGTGCCACCCAGTTTGGGGTCGGCTACACCTTC; cdr3_aa: CATQFGVGYTF
v_call: TRBV2; j_call: TRBJ2-7; clone_size: many; d_call: NA; cdr3_nt: TGTGCCAGCACAGGACAGTCAGGGCAGTACTTC; cdr3_aa: CASTGQSGQYF
v_call: TRBV12-3/TRBV12-4; j_call: TRBJ1-5; clone_size: few; d_call: NA; cdr3_nt: TGTGCCAGCAGACCCAGAGACAGAAATCAGCCCCAGCATTTT; cdr3_aa: CASRPRDRNQPQHF